This paragraph covers one TCR beta chain sequence. Researchers took RNA transcripts and amplified the TCR beta CDR3 regions from them. A set of HTBI primers served as the primers for a first-round RT-PCR of the TCR CDR3. MiXCR, run by TCRdb on the multiplex PCR reads, gives a single entry per CDR3 protein. The repertoire has around 420,000 distinct CDR3 sequences, about 13% of them found once; the top ten carry 5.3%. The data originate from a study of T cells in Graves' hyperthyroidism and ophthalmopathy. Fresh peripheral blood, around 9.2 ml of it, supplied the PBMCs. The CDR3 totals 17 residues. CDR1 LNHDA and CDR2 SQIVND come from the germline V gene (reference sequence). Trimming left V 3 bases short and J 0 bases short, with 17 bases between.

The receptor comes from a woman younger than 35 with Graves' hyperthyroidism. The V call is TRBV19, the J call TRBJ1-2; possibly TRBD1 for D (6 bases). The sequencing sample was made of blood. The CDR3 region has the DNA TGTGCCAGTAGTATTCGACAGGCCCAACTAACTAACTATGGCTACACCTTC. It specifies CASSIRQAQLTNYGYTF.